A single sample gave rise to the 21 T cell receptor beta chains below, sequenced in a study of CD8+ T cells in alopecia areata. Treatment reported: oral pan-JAK inhibitor, 5-10 mg twice daily. Reverse transcription of extracted RNA yielded cDNA, which provided the sequencing template. Data came from immunoSEQ multiplex PCR; TCRdb stores just in-frame clones and leaves some out. Of some 200,000 clones in the sample, roughly 60% were seen once. The sample in question was CD4+ T cells sorted from blood, obtained at week 24, from a patient treated with tofacitinib. The source of these receptors is a human donor with alopecia areata.

This clone was recorded a few times. CDR3 nucleotides: TGTGCCAGCAGTTCGGGAGGAATGGTCGATGAGCAGTTCTTC. Translating gives CASSSGGMVDEQFF. The chain has TRBV28 and TRBJ2-1; 7 nucleotides line up with TRBD2. V lost 4 bases to trimming and J lost 8 bases; unmatched junction nucleotides: 8. Germline lookup yields CDR1 MDHEN and CDR2 SYDVKM. The CDR3 sequence is 14 residues long.

The chain carries TRBV30 and TRBJ2-1; D is uncertain. CDR3 size: 14 residues. From germline, CDR1 is GTSNPN and CDR2 SVGIG (reference sequence). V lost 4 bases to trimming and J lost 2 bases, with 12 bases between them. The CDR3 DNA reads as TGTGCCTGGAACTTAGGAGAAACCTACAATGAGCAGTTCTTC. This encodes CAWNLGETYNEQFF.

This clone was detected a few times. J is TRBJ2-1 and V is TRBV7-2; the match to TRBD2 covers 8 bases. Germline loops: CDR1 SGHTA, CDR2 FQGNSA. Trimming at V came to 2 bases and at J to 1 base, leaving 10 bases not matched to a gene. There are 18 residues in the CDR3. This CDR3 reads CASSLSFGPSGSYNEQFF. The CDR3 DNA is TGTGCCAGCAGCTTAAGCTTCGGTCCTAGCGGGTCCTACAATGAGCAGTTCTTC.

The chain carries TRBV4-3 and TRBJ1-5; D unresolved. Trimming removed 1 base from V and 3 bases from J, with 4 bases in between. Per germline, CDR1 LGHNA and CDR2 YSLEER. The CDR3 has 13 residues. The DNA for the CDR3 is TGCGCCAGCAGCCAAGGACACAATCAGCCCCAGCATTTT. Its protein product is CASSQGHNQPQHF.

The genes are TRBV15 and TRBJ2-5; D perhaps matches TRBD1 (6 bases). Trimming pared 0 bases from V and 5 bases from J, leaving 16 bases between. The CDR3 totals 16 residues. The germline CDR1 and CDR2 sequences are LNHNV and YYDKDF (reference sequence). The CDR3 DNA reads TGTGCCACCAGCAGAGATTCCCTAAGGGGGTGGGAGACCCAGTACTTC. Residues: CATSRDSLRGWETQYF.

This sequence joins TRBV7-3 and TRBJ2-7, with TRBD2 identical over 9 bases. CDR3 length equals 15 residues. The J segment lost 4 bases and the V segment lost 5 bases, leaving 9 bases of the junction unmatched. Per germline, CDR1 SGHTA and CDR2 FQGTGA. The CDR3 region has the DNA TGTGCCAGCAGCCCTACTAGCGGGCCCGGGTACGAGCAGTACTTC. Protein: CASSPTSGPGYEQYF.

This clone was observed a few times. The chain employs TRBV30 and TRBJ2-5; D not certain. The germline V and J ends were trimmed by 4 bases and 5 bases, with 14 bases remaining between them. CDR3 length equals 13 residues. The germline CDR1 and CDR2 sequences are GTSNPN and SVGIG (reference sequence). CDR3 nucleotides: TGTGCCTGGAACCCACGCCACCGGGAGACCCAGTACTTC. Its translation is CAWNPRHRETQYF.

A few counts support this clone. The V call is TRBV2, the J call TRBJ1-2, with D possibly matching TRBD1 (6 bases). Germline CDR1 and CDR2: SNHLY and FYNNEI. Trimming cost V 6 bases and J 5 bases, with 16 bases left between them. CDR3 size: 14 residues. CDR3 sequence: CASSAYRDAYGYTF. CDR3 coding DNA: TGTGCCAGCAGCGCCTACAGGGATGCATATGGCTACACCTTC.

A remark on this clone: A far bigger clonotype differs at one base, so this is likely a read error. The genes are TRBV2 and TRBJ2-5; 8 bases line up with TRBD1. CDR1 is SNHLY, CDR2 FYNNEI, per germline. The V gene end was trimmed by 8 bases and the J gene end by 2 bases; junction bases not matched to a gene: 16. The CDR3 totals 17 residues. DNA of the CDR3: TGTGCCAGCCGTATTGCAGGTTGGCAGGGGGCTCAAGAGACCCAGTACTTC. Translated, it gives CASRIAGWQGAQETQYF.

This sequence joins TRBV6-5 and TRBJ2-7, with D uncertain. With 5 bases removed from V and 0 bases from J, the gap between germline ends came to 14 bases. In germline, CDR1 is MNHEY, CDR2 SVGAGI. This CDR3 has 15 residues. This CDR3 reads CASSRTDVSSYEQYF. The CDR3 DNA follows: TGTGCCAGCAGTAGGACGGACGTCAGCTCCTACGAGCAGTACTTC.

The rearrangement links TRBV5-1 to TRBJ2-5; D is perhaps TRBD1 (6 bases). Germline V CDR1 and CDR2: SGHRS, YFSETQ. The V gene lost 2 bases and the J gene lost 6 bases, with 17 bases spanning the gap. CDR3 length: 15 residues. The CDR3 DNA sequence: TGCGCCAGCAGCTTTATTACAGGGTCCAAGCAGACCCAGTACTTC. This codes for CASSFITGSKQTQYF.

The chain links TRBV29-1 to TRBJ1-6, with D maybe TRBD1 (6 bases). V was cut by 5 bases and J by 9 bases, with 14 bases left in between. This CDR3 spans 13 amino acids. The germline CDR1 and CDR2 sequences are SQVTM and ANQGSEA. DNA for the CDR3: TGCAGCGTTACTACAGGGACTGGTTCACCCCTCCACTTT. Amino acids: CSVTTGTGSPLHF.

This clone was counted a few times. CDR3 region: CASSLAVSGSNQPQHF. The CDR3 DNA sequence: TGTGCCAGCAGCTTAGCGGTCAGCGGTAGCAATCAGCCCCAGCATTTT. V usage is TRBV7-9 and J usage is TRBJ1-5, with D uncertain. The V end lost 0 bases, the J end lost 0 bases, and 9 bases lay between the germline ends. This CDR3 comprises 16 residues. Germline lookup yields CDR1 SEHNR and CDR2 FQNEAQ (reference sequence).

The genes are TRBV5-4 and TRBJ2-5; possibly TRBD1 for D (5 bases). Trimming removed 2 bases from V and 5 bases from J, with 19 bases in between. The germline CDR1 and CDR2 sequences are SGHNT and YYREEE (reference sequence). CDR3 size: 16 residues. The CDR3 coding sequence is TGTGCCAGCAGCTTCAAGGGGTGGGGAAGGTTTGAGACCCAGTACTTC. Amino acids: CASSFKGWGRFETQYF.

A few counts support this clone. The rearrangement links TRBV19 to TRBJ1-2; no clear D gene. The ends were cut back, 4 bases at V and 6 bases at J, with 12 bases in the middle. The CDR3 is made up of 13 amino acids. Germline-derived CDR1 and CDR2 are LNHDA and SQIVND (reference sequence). CDR3 nucleotide sequence: TGTGCCAGTAGTAATCGGCAGCGCGATGGCTACACCTTC. This translates into CASSNRQRDGYTF.

The chain has TRBV7-3 and TRBJ2-1; tentatively, D is TRBD2 (5 bases). Trimming removed 5 bases at V and 5 bases at J, with 10 bases between. CDR3 length: 13 amino acids. Germline V gives CDR1 SGHTA, CDR2 FQGTGA. CDR3 sequence reads: CASSQTRDNEQFF. CDR3 DNA sequence: TGTGCCAGCAGCCAAACTAGGGACAATGAGCAGTTCTTC.

The CDR3 DNA is TGTGCCAGCAGCCCCACGGGATCGTTCACCGGGGAGCTGTTTTTT. Translation: CASSPTGSFTGELFF. The gene calls are TRBV5-4 and TRBJ2-2, with D possibly matching TRBD2 (5 bases). CDR1 and CDR2 (germline): SGHNT, YYREEE (reference sequence). Trimming pared 4 bases from V and 4 bases from J, leaving 14 bases between. The CDR3 spans 15 residues.

Comments on this clone: Given a much more abundant clone one base away, this may be a read error. CDR3 coding DNA: TGTGCCAGCAGCTTAGACTATGGCTACACCTTC. Translated, it gives CASSLDYGYTF. The gene calls are TRBV7-2 and TRBJ1-2; D unresolved. Germline CDR1 reads SGHTA; CDR2 reads FQGNSA. Trimming took 1 base from V and 3 from J, leaving 0 bases between them. The CDR3 has 11 amino acids.

This chain joins TRBV28 and TRBJ1-4, with D perhaps matching TRBD1 (5 bases). The V end was cut by 6 bases, the J end by 3 bases, with 17 bases between. The germline CDR1 and CDR2 sequences are MDHEN and SYDVKM. The CDR3 contains 16 residues. The CDR3 loop is CASSRGGSTANEKLFF. The CDR3 region has the DNA TGTGCCAGCAGCCGGGGGGGGAGTACGGCTAATGAAAAACTGTTTTTT.

This chain connects TRBV7-2 to TRBJ2-1; TRBD2 matches at 13 bases. V was clipped by 5 bases and J by 6 bases; unmatched bases: 10. CDR1 is SGHTA, CDR2 FQGNSA, per germline. This CDR3 is 17 amino acids long. This CDR3 reads CASSRSIGLAGANEQFF. In nucleotides, the CDR3 is TGTGCCAGCAGCCGAAGCATAGGACTAGCGGGGGCCAATGAGCAGTTCTTC.

This chain connects TRBV7-2 to TRBJ1-2, with unresolved D. Per the germline V gene, CDR1 is SGHTA and CDR2 is FQGNSA. V lost 1 base and J lost 4, with 10 bases in between. The CDR3 is 14 amino acids. Here the CDR3 DNA reads TGTGCCAGCAGCTTAGTAAGCTCGGTCTATGGCTACACCTTC. Protein product: CASSLVSSVYGYTF.